A selection of T cell receptor beta chains follows, all from one sample in a study of T cells in Graves' hyperthyroidism and ophthalmopathy. Via MiXCR, TCRdb re-called the multiplex PCR reads, giving one row per CDR3 protein. The data show about 590,000 distinct CDR3 sequences, about 15% seen once. Input material: blood. All receptors come from a woman in her thirties with Graves' hyperthyroidism. Each CDR3 is given with its conserved first and last residue. A D gene is named only where the DNA matches it firmly. Size is stated for part of the rows, as once, few or many counts, or as a class when the clone is expanded.

D gene: TRBD2
J gene: TRBJ2-2
clone size: many
V gene: TRBV30
CDR3 protein: CAWSVRAGGPTGELFF
CDR3 DNA: TGTGCCTGGAGTGTAAGGGCGGGAGGGCCGACCGGGGAGCTGTTTTTT

D gene: NA
J gene: TRBJ1-4
clone size: many
V gene: TRBV5-1
CDR3 protein: CASSLVGLEYEKLFF
CDR3 DNA: TGCGCCAGCAGCTTGGTTGGACTCGAGTATGAAAAACTGTTTTTT

D gene: NA
J gene: TRBJ2-7
clone size: few
V gene: TRBV29-1
CDR3 protein: CSVYALEQYF
CDR3 DNA: TGCAGCGTCTACGCCTTGGAGCAGTACTTC

D gene: TRBD1
J gene: TRBJ2-1
clone size: many
V gene: TRBV12-3/TRBV12-4
CDR3 protein: CASTPPGQPNEQFF
CDR3 DNA: TGTGCCAGCACCCCCCCGGGACAGCCGAATGAGCAGTTCTTC

D gene: NA
J gene: TRBJ2-7
clone size: many
V gene: TRBV6-2/TRBV6-3
CDR3 protein: CASSYPLFHEQYF
CDR3 DNA: TGTGCCAGCAGTTACCCCCTCTTCCACGAGCAGTACTTC

D gene: TRBD1
J gene: TRBJ2-7
clone size: many
V gene: TRBV11-2
CDR3 protein: CASSSTGGTYEQYF
CDR3 DNA: TGTGCCAGCAGTTCGACAGGGGGTACCTACGAGCAGTACTTC

D gene: NA
J gene: TRBJ2-2
clone size: many
V gene: TRBV20-1
CDR3 protein: CSALITGELFF
CDR3 DNA: TGCAGTGCCCTTATAACCGGGGAGCTGTTTTTT

D gene: NA
J gene: TRBJ1-5
clone size: many
V gene: TRBV20-1
CDR3 protein: CSARGNKDSNQPQHF
CDR3 DNA: TGCAGTGCTAGGGGGAATAAGGATAGCAATCAGCCCCAGCATTTT

D gene: NA
J gene: TRBJ1-2
clone size: many
V gene: TRBV12-3/TRBV12-4
CDR3 protein: CASSPRPNGNGYTF
CDR3 DNA: TGTGCCAGCAGTCCCCGACCCAACGGGAATGGCTACACCTTC

D gene: NA
J gene: TRBJ1-1
clone size: many
V gene: TRBV20-1
CDR3 protein: CSASPVMNTEAFF
CDR3 DNA: TGCAGTGCTAGCCCGGTTATGAACACTGAAGCTTTCTTT

D gene: NA
J gene: TRBJ2-7
clone size: many
V gene: TRBV27
CDR3 protein: CASTGPGHGGYEQYF
CDR3 DNA: TGTGCCAGCACCGGCCCCGGACACGGGGGCTACGAGCAGTACTTC

D gene: TRBD1
J gene: TRBJ1-2
clone size: few
V gene: TRBV6-1
CDR3 protein: CASSTTGDYGYTF
CDR3 DNA: TGTGCCAGCAGTACAACAGGGGACTATGGCTACACCTTC

D gene: TRBD2
J gene: TRBJ2-1
clone size: NA
V gene: TRBV24-1
CDR3 protein: CATSLSGTSGDNEQFF
CDR3 DNA: TGTGCCACCAGTTTATCCGGGACTAGCGGTGACAATGAGCAGTTCTTC

D gene: NA
J gene: TRBJ2-7
clone size: many
V gene: TRBV2
CDR3 protein: CASSAPEYEQYF
CDR3 DNA: TGTGCCAGCAGTGCCCCCGAATACGAGCAGTACTTC

D gene: TRBD1
J gene: TRBJ1-6
clone size: many
V gene: TRBV6-2/TRBV6-3
CDR3 protein: CASSYSGYRGRNSPLHF
CDR3 DNA: TGTGCCAGCAGTTACTCCGGCTACAGGGGGCGAAATTCACCCCTCCACTTT

D gene: TRBD2
J gene: TRBJ2-5
clone size: many
V gene: TRBV5-1
CDR3 protein: CASSLLAGGIETQYF
CDR3 DNA: TGCGCCAGCAGCTTACTAGCGGGAGGAATAGAGACCCAGTACTTC

D gene: TRBD1
J gene: TRBJ2-3
clone size: many
V gene: TRBV2
CDR3 protein: CASRYTGENTDTQYF
CDR3 DNA: TGTGCCAGCAGATACACAGGGGAGAACACAGATACGCAGTATTTT

D gene: TRBD2
J gene: TRBJ2-5
clone size: many
V gene: TRBV20-1
CDR3 protein: CSAGQMGLAGQETQYF
CDR3 DNA: TGCAGTGCAGGACAAATGGGACTAGCGGGGCAAGAGACCCAGTACTTC

D gene: TRBD2
J gene: TRBJ2-1
clone size: many
V gene: TRBV6-2/TRBV6-3
CDR3 protein: CASSYSSGGTSPTKEQFF
CDR3 DNA: TGTGCCAGCAGTTACTCGAGTGGCGGGACTAGCCCAACTAAAGAGCAGTTCTTC

D gene: TRBD2
J gene: TRBJ2-1
clone size: few
V gene: TRBV20-1
CDR3 protein: CSARDVSGGLYNEQFF
CDR3 DNA: TGCAGTGCTAGAGATGTGTCGGGAGGGCTCTACAATGAGCAGTTCTTC

D gene: NA
J gene: TRBJ1-3
clone size: NA
V gene: TRBV3-1
CDR3 protein: CASSHVGGDGNTIYF
CDR3 DNA: TGTGCCAGCAGCCATGTAGGAGGGGATGGAAACACCATATATTTT

D gene: NA
J gene: TRBJ1-1
clone size: once
V gene: TRBV28
CDR3 protein: CASSQQWEKAFF
CDR3 DNA: TGTGCCAGCAGTCAGCAATGGGAGAAAGCTTTCTTT

D gene: TRBD2
J gene: TRBJ2-1
clone size: many
V gene: TRBV4-2
CDR3 protein: CASSQGRTSGNEQFF
CDR3 DNA: TGTGCCAGCAGCCAAGGCCGGACTAGCGGGAATGAGCAGTTCTTC

D gene: TRBD2
J gene: TRBJ2-7
clone size: NA
V gene: TRBV4-3
CDR3 protein: CASSQGLAGGFEQYF
CDR3 DNA: TGCGCCAGCAGCCAAGGTTTAGCGGGAGGTTTCGAGCAGTACTTC

D gene: TRBD2
J gene: TRBJ2-5
clone size: few
V gene: TRBV6-4
CDR3 protein: CASSDLAGARETQYF
CDR3 DNA: TGTGCCAGCAGTGACCTAGCGGGAGCTCGGGAGACCCAGTACTTC

D gene: NA
J gene: TRBJ2-5
clone size: many
V gene: TRBV7-9
CDR3 protein: CASGVETQYF
CDR3 DNA: TGTGCCAGCGGAGTAGAGACCCAGTACTTC

D gene: TRBD1
J gene: TRBJ2-1
clone size: many
V gene: TRBV2
CDR3 protein: CASSSGQVVGEQFF
CDR3 DNA: TGTGCCAGCAGCTCGGGACAGGTTGTGGGTGAGCAGTTCTTC

D gene: NA
J gene: TRBJ2-1
clone size: NA
V gene: TRBV14
CDR3 protein: CASSQDWDPGYNEQFF
CDR3 DNA: TGTGCCAGCAGCCAAGATTGGGACCCAGGCTACAATGAGCAGTTCTTC

D gene: TRBD1
J gene: TRBJ1-4
clone size: many
V gene: TRBV7-2
CDR3 protein: CASSAGTAGGGKLFF
CDR3 DNA: TGTGCCAGCAGCGCAGGGACAGCGGGCGGGGGAAAACTGTTTTTT

D gene: NA
J gene: TRBJ2-5
clone size: many
V gene: TRBV11-2
CDR3 protein: CASCPSSETQYF
CDR3 DNA: TGTGCCAGCTGCCCCAGTTCGGAGACCCAGTACTTC

D gene: NA
J gene: TRBJ1-1
clone size: many
V gene: TRBV2
CDR3 protein: CASSGGANTEAFF
CDR3 DNA: TGTGCCAGCAGTGGTGGGGCGAACACTGAAGCTTTCTTT

D gene: NA
J gene: TRBJ2-1
clone size: NA
V gene: TRBV5-1
CDR3 protein: CASSLAGASYNERFF
CDR3 DNA: TGCGCCAGCAGCTTGGCCGGGGCATCCTACAATGAGCGGTTCTTC

D gene: TRBD2
J gene: TRBJ2-3
clone size: many
V gene: TRBV5-1
CDR3 protein: CASSLWQAGYTDTQYF
CDR3 DNA: TGCGCCAGCAGCTTGTGGCAAGCGGGGTACACAGATACGCAGTATTTT

D gene: NA
J gene: TRBJ2-7
clone size: many
V gene: TRBV11-2
CDR3 protein: CASSLTSRYEQYF
CDR3 DNA: TGTGCCAGCAGCTTGACCTCTCGCTACGAGCAGTACTTC